This T cell receptor beta chain comes out of a study of T cell responses to AZD1222 COVID-19 vaccine. The overall study: Both about-4-week and about-12-week second-dose recipients were combined.

This table comes from immunoSEQ multiplex PCR, and its TCRdb copy is limited to in-frame clones, with some not included. The sample has 150,000 or so clones; 90% are singletons. Per the germline V gene, CDR1 is LNHDA and CDR2 is SQIVND (reference sequence). The CDR3 covers 17 residues. Trimming removed 7 bases from V and 2 bases from J; junction bases left unmatched: 13. As regards this clone: Its specificity is unknown.

Regarding the study as a whole: Vaccine-associated CD4 TCRs ranged over spike, dominating at 160-218 and 743-854. In a largely white British group with more females than males, clonal diversity was possibly underestimated. Increases in Spike-specific TCR breadth and depth were seen after two AZD1222 doses.

This chain joins TRBV19 and TRBJ2-7, with 11 bases fitting TRBD1. This receptor was taken from an adult in good health. Sequenced material: peripheral blood, taken on day 0 of AZD1222 vaccination. CDR3 residues: CASITIMGQGVTYEQYF. CDR3 DNA sequence: TGTGCCAGTATCACTATAATGGGACAGGGGGTTACCTACGAGCAGTACTTC.